The clone carrying this TCR beta chain was seen just once. The data were taken from a study of blood T cell repertoires in COVID-19. At the level of the study: From T cells, B-cell-depleted T cells, or PBMCs came the material, which was cDNA or gDNA.

Authors' processing steps: Reference gene primer amplification gave nucleated cell count estimates. Sequencing was performed with immunoSEQ multiplex PCR; in TCRdb, only in-frame clones are kept and a portion is missing. The V and J calls and clone size were taken over from that table, and D and trimming were inferred from the DNA. This sample carries tens of thousands of clones, less than 95% of them seen once, and the ten largest clones take around 0.52%. The CDR3 covers 13 residues. Trimming took 1 base from V and 8 from J, leaving 9 bases between them. From germline, CDR1 is SGHTA and CDR2 FQGNSA.

This clonotype was obtained from a man in his forties or fifties with COVID-19, enrolled during active disease. The chain couples TRBV7-2 to TRBJ2-1; D is possibly TRBD2 (5 bases). The sequenced sample consisted of peripheral blood. CDR3 bases: TGTGCCAGCAGCTTAGGAGTGGGAGATGAGCAGTTCTTC. Protein: CASSLGVGDEQFF. The full variable domain, with the rest looked up from reference TRBV7-2 and TRBJ2-1, is GAGVSQSPSNKVTEKGKDVELRCDPISGHTALYWYRQSLGQGLEFLIYFQGNSAPDKSGLPSDRFSAERTGGSVSTLTIQRTQQEDSAVYLCASSLGVGDEQFFGPGTRLTVL.